A single sample gave rise to the 18 T cell receptor beta chains below, sequenced in a study of patients and donors after allogeneic stem cell transplantation. Each CDR3 protein is one row after TCRdb ran MiXCR on the RT-PCR reads. The top ten clones hold under 6.5% of a sample with about a million distinct CDR3 sequences, about a sixth of them seen once. Sequences were obtained from blood, either unsorted or a sorted T cell fraction (not recorded which). Every receptor here comes from a human donor who was either an allogeneic HSCT recipient or a stem cell or donor lymphocyte infusion donor (not recorded which). It is not recorded whose cells these are; they may come from a transplant donor.

The table lists this clonotype with a few counts. The gene calls are TRBV7-9 and TRBJ2-7; 8 nucleotides line up with TRBD2. Germline lookup yields CDR1 SEHNR and CDR2 FQNEAQ (reference sequence). This CDR3 is built from 15 residues. V shed 5 bases and J 4 bases; nucleotides not matched to a gene: 10. In DNA, the CDR3 is TGTGCCAGCAGCGGACCGGGGACTAGTCGGTACGAGCAGTACTTC. It codes for CASSGPGTSRYEQYF.

This sequence joins TRBV4-2 and TRBJ2-1; 14 nucleotides match TRBD2. V lost 6 bases, J lost 1 base, and 11 bases stayed unmatched. Per the germline V gene, CDR1 is LGHNA and CDR2 is YNFKEQ. CDR3 length: 19 amino acids. The CDR3: CASSPRTSGGTGSYNEQFF. DNA of the CDR3: TGTGCCAGCAGTCCTAGGACTAGCGGGGGGACCGGATCCTACAATGAGCAGTTCTTC.

This chain joins TRBV28 and TRBJ1-5; 7 positions agree with TRBD1. The germline V gene encodes CDR1 MDHEN and CDR2 SYDVKM. Germline trimming cut 4 bases from V and 7 bases from J; bases unmatched to any gene: 13. The CDR3 sequence is 16 residues long. The CDR3 DNA reads as TGTGCCAGCAGTTGGACCGCGGACAGGAAAGCCCAGCCCCAGCATTTT. This sequence encodes CASSWTADRKAQPQHF.

This clonotype came up a few times. The V gene is TRBV6-2 or TRBV6-3, the J gene TRBJ2-7; 13 nucleotides agree with TRBD2. Germline CDR1 reads MNHEY; CDR2 reads SVGEGT. V shed 5 bases and J 3 bases; nucleotides not matched to a gene: 7. CDR3 size: 16 residues. The CDR3 here is CASSDPTSGGFYEQYF. The DNA of the CDR3 is TGTGCCAGCAGTGACCCGACTAGCGGGGGGTTCTACGAGCAGTACTTC.

This clonotype has just a few counts. At one boundary the junction diverges from the germline segment, which might be a read error. CDR3 sequence: CASSLNGYTDTQYF. The CDR3 nucleotides read TGTGCTAGCAGCTTGAACGGGTATACAGATACGCAGTATTTT. The chain has TRBV7-7 and TRBJ2-3; D gene ambiguous. Germline V CDR1 and CDR2: SSHAT, FNYEAQ (reference sequence). This CDR3 contains 14 residues.

The chain recombines TRBV7-9 with TRBJ2-7; TRBD1 might be the D (5 bases). The CDR3 extends over 13 amino acids. Germline CDR1 reads SEHNR; CDR2 reads FQNEAQ (reference sequence). V lost 2 bases and J 7 bases, leaving 12 bases between the germline ends. Here the CDR3 DNA reads TGTGCCAGCAGCTTACCCGCAGGGAAGGAGCAGTACTTC. Its protein is CASSLPAGKEQYF.

This clonotype was seen only a few times. The chain recombines TRBV9 with TRBJ2-5; 9 bases match TRBD2. V dropped 0 bases and J dropped 3; count of bases not matched to a gene: 9. In germline, CDR1 is SGDLS, CDR2 YYNGEE. This CDR3 has 17 residues. CDR3 protein: CASSVAGQRGAEETQYF. For the CDR3, the DNA is TGTGCCAGCAGCGTAGCAGGCCAGCGGGGGGCCGAAGAGACCCAGTACTTC.

About this clonotype itself: Here the CDR3 omits its conserved ending phenylalanine or tryptophan, so a read error is the likely source. The chain employs TRBV11-3 and TRBJ2-5; 11 nucleotides align to TRBD2. Unmatched junction bases numbered 2, after V lost 5 bases and J lost 3 bases. The CDR3 runs 14 residues. The germline gives CDR1 SGHNT, CDR2 YENEEA. The CDR3 loop is CASSQGLAEETQYL. The CDR3 region has the DNA TGTGCCAGCAGCCAGGGACTAGCGGAAGAGACCCAGTACCTC.

This chain links TRBV12-3 or TRBV12-4 with TRBJ2-3; D unresolved. This CDR3 contains 13 residues. The V end lost 8 bases, the J end lost 3 bases, and 12 bases lay between the germline ends. DNA for the CDR3: TGTGCCAGCGGCCCCAGCAGGACAGATACGCAGTATTTT. Its translation is CASGPSRTDTQYF.

This clonotype was seen at least ten times. The chain links TRBV12-3 or TRBV12-4 to TRBJ1-2, with D uncertain. This CDR3 has 12 residues. The V end was cut by 5 bases, the J end by 3 bases, with 7 bases between. CDR3 sequence (DNA): TGTGCCAGCAGTCAAGGAGACTATGGCTACACCTTC. Translation: CASSQGDYGYTF.

At least ten counts were recorded for this clonotype. The gene calls are TRBV12-3 or TRBV12-4 and TRBJ2-1, with D unresolved. The CDR3 loop spans 15 amino acids. Trimming shortened V by 3 bases and J by 1 base, and 10 bases separated the two germline ends. The DNA for the CDR3 is TGTGCCAGCAGTTTGTATGGGGTTTCCTACAATGAGCAGTTCTTC. Its protein is CASSLYGVSYNEQFF.

Only a few counts were recorded for this clonotype. This chain connects TRBV5-1 to TRBJ2-1, with 13 bases aligning to TRBD2. Germline loops: CDR1 SGHRS, CDR2 YFSETQ. V was clipped by 1 base and J by 8 bases; unmatched bases: 6. The CDR3 runs 16 residues. The CDR3 DNA sequence: TGCGCCAGCAGCTTGCCACTAGCGGGGGGGCTCGATGAGCAGTTCTTC. As protein: CASSLPLAGGLDEQFF.

The chain is built from TRBV12-3 or TRBV12-4 and TRBJ1-2; D is ambiguous. The germline V and J ends were trimmed by 3 bases and 4 bases, with 9 bases remaining between them. This CDR3 has 13 residues. In DNA, the CDR3 is TGTGCCAGCAGTTTTTCCTCGTTCTATGGCTACACCTTC. This encodes CASSFSSFYGYTF.

The chain has TRBV11-3 and TRBJ2-3; the D is unclear. CDR1 and CDR2 (germline): SGHNT, YENEEA. Deletions cut 5 bases from V and 3 bases from J, with 18 bases between. CDR3 length equals 16 residues. CDR3 region: CASSPSQTGQTDTQYF. CDR3 DNA sequence: TGTGCCAGCAGCCCGAGCCAGACGGGCCAGACAGATACGCAGTATTTT. Variable domain in full (rest from reference TRBV11-3 and TRBJ2-3): EAGVVQSPRYKIIEKKQPVAFWCNPISGHNTLYWYLQNLGQGPELLIRYENEEAVDDSQLPKDRFSAERLKGVDSTLKIQPAELGDSAVYLCASSPSQTGQTDTQYFGPGTRLTVL.

A few counts support this clonotype. The rearrangement links TRBV4-1 to TRBJ1-4; the D gene is possibly TRBD1 (6 bases). The CDR3 is 13 amino acids. Germline CDR1 is MGHRA and CDR2 is YSYEKL. V lost 8 bases and J lost 5, with 12 bases in between. The DNA for the CDR3 is TGCGCCAGCGGGGGGCGCGGGAATGAAAAACTGTTTTTT. This sequence encodes CASGGRGNEKLFF.

This clonotype was seen a handful of times. The genes are TRBV7-9 and TRBJ1-3; D is possibly TRBD1 (5 bases). V shed 7 bases and J shed 0 bases, with 19 bases lying between them. Germline-derived CDR1 and CDR2 are SEHNR and FQNEAQ (reference sequence). The CDR3 covers 17 residues. The CDR3 spells CASTHPSAGGSGNTIYF. The CDR3 nucleotides read TGTGCCAGCACCCACCCCAGTGCGGGGGGCTCTGGAAACACCATATATTTT. The full variable domain, its missing parts supplied by reference TRBV7-9 and TRBJ1-3, is DTGVSQNPRHKITKRGQNVTFRCDPISEHNRLYWYRQTLGQGPEFLTYFQNEAQLEKSRLLSDRFSAERPKGSFSTLEIQRTEQGDSAMYLCASTHPSAGGSGNTIYFGEGSWLTVV.

This rearrangement joins TRBV15 to TRBJ2-1, with D uncertain. This CDR3 has 13 residues. V lost 1 base, J lost 10 bases, and 11 bases lay in between. Germline V gene sequence: CDR1 LNHNV, CDR2 YYDKDF (reference sequence). CDR3 in amino acids: CATSRAQVREQFF. The CDR3 DNA follows: TGTGCCACCAGCAGAGCCCAGGTCCGGGAGCAGTTCTTC.

The rearrangement links TRBV11-2 to TRBJ2-7; D is ambiguous. V lost 0 bases to trimming and J lost 3 bases, with 18 bases between them. CDR3 length: 17 residues. Germline lookup yields CDR1 SGHAT and CDR2 FQNNGV. The CDR3 loop is CASSLDQSAAALYEQYF. The CDR3 nucleotides are TGTGCCAGCAGCTTAGATCAGAGCGCTGCAGCACTCTACGAGCAGTACTTC. Variable domain in full (rest from reference TRBV11-2 and TRBJ2-7): EAGVAQSPRYKIIEKRQSVAFWCNPISGHATLYWYQQILGQGPKLLIQFQNNGVVDDSQLPKDRFSAERLKGVDSTLKIQPAKLEDSAVYLCASSLDQSAAALYEQYFGPGTRLTVT.